This entry lists 22 T cell receptor beta chains sequenced from one sample in a study of T cell responses to AZD1222 COVID-19 vaccine. The table came from immunoSEQ multiplex PCR; TCRdb's copy has only in-frame clones and leaves some out. The table lists about 90,000 clones, 70% to 90% of them singletons. Sequenced here: peripheral blood, sampled on day 0 of AZD1222 vaccination. The receptors shown here come from an adult in good health.

The chain carries TRBV5-6 and TRBJ2-7; D gene uncertain. Germline assignment: CDR1 SGHDT and CDR2 YYEEEE. The CDR3 loop spans 14 amino acids. Trimming pared 4 bases from V and 3 bases from J, leaving 14 bases between. CDR3 sequence reads: CASSLSGPNYEQYF. CDR3 DNA: TGTGCCAGCAGCCTATCCGGGCCTAACTACGAGCAGTACTTC. Using reference TRBV5-6 and TRBJ2-7 for the parts outside the CDR3, the full variable domain is DAGVTQSPTHLIKTRGQQVTLRCSPKSGHDTVSWYQQALGQGPQFIFQYYEEEERQRGNFPDRFSGHQFPNYSSELNVNALLLGDSALYLCASSLSGPNYEQYFGPGTRLTVT.

CDR3 in amino acids: CASSPIGGSEQYF. For the CDR3, the DNA is TGTGCCAGCAGCCCGATAGGAGGGTCCGAGCAGTACTTC. The V gene is TRBV5-4, the J gene TRBJ2-7, with a possible D match to TRBD2 (6 bases). Trimming removed 4 bases at V and 6 bases at J, with 14 bases between. CDR3 length: 13 residues. The germline CDR1 and CDR2 sequences are SGHNT and YYREEE (reference sequence).

The chain has TRBV28 and TRBJ2-3; D remains unclear. The CDR3 runs to 13 residues. The germline V gene encodes CDR1 MDHEN and CDR2 SYDVKM. Trimming left V 3 bases short and J 4 bases short, with 8 bases between. In nucleotides, the CDR3 is TGTGCCAGCAGTTTCTACGGCGCAGATACGCAGTATTTT. Translating it yields CASSFYGADTQYF.

J is TRBJ2-5 and V is TRBV6-1; 10 bases agree with TRBD2. The germline V gene encodes CDR1 MNHNS and CDR2 SASEGT. The CDR3 runs 13 residues. V lost 6 bases to trimming and J lost 2 bases; unmatched junction nucleotides: 0. The CDR3 sequence is CASRGLAQETQYF. CDR3 bases: TGTGCCAGCAGGGGACTAGCGCAAGAGACCCAGTACTTC.

This clone showed up just once. J is TRBJ2-7 and V is TRBV9; 9 nucleotides align to TRBD2. The J segment lost 3 bases and the V segment lost 4 bases, leaving 11 bases of the junction unmatched. This CDR3 has 16 residues. Germline CDR1 SGDLS, CDR2 YYNGEE. Here the CDR3 reads CASSPRTSAFDYEQYF. In DNA form, the CDR3 reads TGTGCCAGCAGCCCTCGGACTAGCGCTTTTGACTACGAGCAGTACTTC.

The genes are TRBV28 and TRBJ1-4; TRBD1 is a possible D gene (6 bases). V was pared by 4 bases and J by 6 bases, with 12 bases between. The CDR3 consists of 14 residues. From germline, CDR1 is MDHEN and CDR2 SYDVKM. The CDR3: CASSSTGRDEKLFF. In DNA form, the CDR3 reads TGTGCCAGCAGTTCTACAGGGAGGGATGAAAAACTGTTTTTT.

The genes are TRBV10-3 and TRBJ1-1, with D unclear. The CDR3 extends over 14 amino acids. From germline, CDR1 is ENHRY and CDR2 SYGVKD. The V gene lost 10 bases and the J gene lost 4 bases, with 19 bases spanning the gap. The CDR3 here is CATSQEAGSTEAFF. CDR3 DNA sequence: TGTGCCACCTCCCAAGAGGCCGGGTCCACTGAAGCTTTCTTT.

This clone was counted only a few times. This chain links TRBV28 with TRBJ1-1, with 7 nucleotides matching TRBD1. With 6 bases clipped from V and 5 bases from J, the junction kept 12 bases outside the gene matches. CDR3 length equals 15 residues. Looked up from germline, CDR1 is MDHEN and CDR2 is SYDVKM. CDR3 in DNA: TGTGCCAGCAGGCTCCCCGACAGGGTTGGTACTGAAGCTTTCTTT. Amino acid sequence: CASRLPDRVGTEAFF.

The gene calls are TRBV19 and TRBJ2-2; 8 positions agree with TRBD1. CDR1 is LNHDA and CDR2 is SQIVND in the germline V gene (reference sequence). V lost 4 bases and J lost 3; bases outside the gene matches: 7. This CDR3 spans 16 amino acids. The CDR3 region has the DNA TGTGCCAGTAGTACCAGGACAGGGTTCGACACCGGGGAGCTGTTTTTT. Its translation: CASSTRTGFDTGELFF.

V gene TRBV9 combines with J gene TRBJ1-3, with 7 bases matching TRBD1. There are 15 residues in the CDR3. CDR1 is SGDLS, CDR2 YYNGEE, per germline. V lost 3 bases and J lost 3; bases outside the gene matches: 6. The CDR3 loop is CASSATTGVGNTIYF. In nucleotides, the CDR3 is TGTGCCAGCAGCGCCACAACAGGGGTTGGAAACACCATATATTTT.

The rearrangement uses TRBV7-6 and TRBJ2-7; TRBD1 matches 11 bases. The CDR3 loop spans 16 amino acids. Germline-derived CDR1 and CDR2 are SGHVS and FNYEAQ. Germline trimming cut 2 bases from V and 3 bases from J; bases unmatched to any gene: 6. The CDR3 region has the DNA TGTGCCAGCAGCTTAACGGGAGGGACAGGGGGCTACGAGCAGTACTTC. This gives the protein CASSLTGGTGGYEQYF.

This chain uses TRBV6-5 with TRBJ2-5; D gene uncertain. This CDR3 is 14 amino acids long. The V and J ends lost 7 bases and 1 base respectively, with 13 bases between them. From germline, CDR1 is MNHEY and CDR2 SVGAGI. CDR3 protein: CASINRMGQETQYF. The CDR3 nucleotides read TGTGCCAGCATCAATCGGATGGGCCAAGAGACCCAGTACTTC.

This chain joins TRBV7-8 and TRBJ2-3, with 8 bases aligning to TRBD2. This CDR3 contains 17 residues. Trimming at V came to 5 bases and at J to 2 bases, leaving 12 bases not matched to a gene. CDR1 is SGHVS, CDR2 FQNEAQ, per germline. CDR3 sequence: CASSTLRIAGNTDTQYF. The CDR3 DNA is TGTGCCAGCAGCACGCTCCGAATAGCGGGAAACACAGATACGCAGTATTTT.

The chain is built from TRBV3-1 (or the pseudogene TRBV3-2) and TRBJ1-1; no clear D gene. This CDR3 comprises 14 residues. CDR1 is LGHDT and CDR2 is YNNKEL in the germline V gene (reference sequence). The V end lost 0 bases, the J end lost 1 base, and 6 bases lay between the germline ends. CDR3 nucleotides: TGTGCCAGCAGCCAAGATCAAGGGAACACTGAAGCTTTCTTT. Residues: CASSQDQGNTEAFF.

This clone was observed a handful of times. This chain uses TRBV12-3 or TRBV12-4 with TRBJ2-1, with TRBD1 matching over 9 bases. V was clipped by 6 bases and J by 6 bases; unmatched bases: 3. This CDR3 contains 13 residues. CDR3 in DNA: TGTGCCAGCAGACCGACAGGGGGCAATGAGCAGTTCTTC. Its translation: CASRPTGGNEQFF.

The chain employs TRBV29-1 and TRBJ2-1, with a weak D call TRBD1 (6 bases). The V gene lost 2 bases and the J gene lost 7 bases, with 12 bases spanning the gap. The CDR3 sequence is 13 residues long. The germline V gene has CDR1 SQVTM and CDR2 ANQGSEA. CDR3 sequence (DNA): TGCAGCGTTGAACCTTACCAGGGGAATGAGCAGTTCTTC. It is translated as CSVEPYQGNEQFF.

The chain links TRBV12-3 or TRBV12-4 to TRBJ1-1; TRBD1 aligns across 7 bases. Trimming took 5 bases from V and 4 from J; bases not matched to a gene: 4. The CDR3 runs 13 residues. CDR3 in amino acids: CASSGRTGTEAFF. The CDR3 DNA reads as TGTGCCAGCAGTGGTAGGACAGGCACTGAAGCTTTCTTT.

CDR3 amino acids: CASSMTSRYKNIQYF. The DNA for the CDR3 is TGTGCCAGTAGTATGACTAGCAGATACAAAAACATTCAGTACTTC. This chain uses TRBV19 with TRBJ2-4, with 7 bases fitting TRBD2. V lost 3 bases to trimming and J lost 3 bases; unmatched junction nucleotides: 5. CDR3 length: 15 residues. CDR1 is LNHDA and CDR2 is SQIVND in the germline V gene (reference sequence).

The rearrangement links TRBV2 to TRBJ2-7, with 12 positions matching TRBD2. The CDR3 is 17 amino acids. Germline CDR1 reads SNHLY; CDR2 reads FYNNEI. With 6 bases clipped from V and 0 bases from J, the junction kept 9 bases outside the gene matches. This CDR3 is CASRSRTSGKPSYEQYF. The CDR3 DNA sequence: TGTGCCAGCAGATCTCGGACTAGCGGGAAGCCCTCCTACGAGCAGTACTTC.

This clone has only a few counts. The chain links TRBV12-3 or TRBV12-4 to TRBJ1-2; perhaps TRBD1 as D (6 bases). V was trimmed by 1 base and J by 4 bases, leaving 7 bases between them. The CDR3 is 13 amino acids. CDR3 residues: CASSLGGAYGYTF. CDR3 bases: TGTGCCAGCAGTTTAGGGGGGGCCTATGGCTACACCTTC.

This chain links TRBV2 with TRBJ1-1; D is unresolved. CDR3 length: 12 amino acids. Germline V CDR1 and CDR2: SNHLY, FYNNEI. V lost 6 bases to trimming and J lost 8 bases, with 13 bases between them. CDR3 protein: CASRLDQREAFF. CDR3 nucleotide sequence: TGTGCCAGCAGATTAGACCAGAGAGAAGCTTTCTTT.

The V gene is TRBV7-9, the J gene TRBJ2-4, with D possibly called TRBD1 or TRBD2 (5 bases each). The germline CDR1 and CDR2 sequences are SEHNR and FQNEAQ (reference sequence). Between the trimmed V and J ends, which lost 5 bases and 5 bases, there was a span of 7 bases. The CDR3 totals 12 residues. The DNA of the CDR3 is TGTGCCAGCAGCCGGGACCAAAACATTCAGTACTTC. As protein: CASSRDQNIQYF.